Listed below are T cell receptor beta chains from one sample, sequenced in a study of blood T cell repertoires in COVID-19. Assay: immunoSEQ multiplex PCR; the TCRdb copy retains only in-frame clones and omits some. Of some 130,000 clones listed, approximately 85% are singletons. The specimen was peripheral blood. The receptors stem from a human donor in a cohort sampled during active COVID-19. Both conserved end residues are part of each CDR3. Each record gives: clone size, CDR3 length, J gene, D gene, V gene, CDR3 protein, CDR3 DNA. A D gene is named only where the DNA matches it firmly. Clone size is given for some rows only: seen once, a few or many times, or a class if the clone is expanded.

clone_size: few; cdr3_length: 16; j_call: TRBJ2-7; d_call: NA; v_call: TRBV7-6; cdr3_aa: CASSLEVGQDAYEQYF; cdr3_nt: TGTGCCAGCAGCTTAGAGGTGGGCCAGGATGCCTACGAGCAGTACTTC
clone_size: NA; cdr3_length: 15; j_call: TRBJ2-7; d_call: TRBD2; v_call: TRBV5-1; cdr3_aa: CASSLEPSGVYEQYF; cdr3_nt: TGCGCCAGCAGCTTGGAGCCTAGCGGGGTCTACGAGCAGTACTTC
clone_size: NA; cdr3_length: 14; j_call: TRBJ1-5; d_call: TRBD1; v_call: TRBV19; cdr3_aa: CASSSPGQGQPQHF; cdr3_nt: TGTGCCAGTAGTAGCCCTGGACAGGGGCAGCCCCAGCATTTT
clone_size: NA; cdr3_length: 14; j_call: TRBJ1-5; d_call: TRBD1; v_call: TRBV7-8; cdr3_aa: CASSIRGGRQPQHF; cdr3_nt: TGTGCCAGCAGCATCAGAGGGGGCCGTCAGCCCCAGCATTTT
clone_size: NA; cdr3_length: 14; j_call: TRBJ1-2; d_call: TRBD1; v_call: TRBV7-2; cdr3_aa: CASSSTGTGGGYTF; cdr3_nt: TGTGCCAGCAGCTCCACCGGGACAGGGGGAGGCTACACCTTC
clone_size: NA; cdr3_length: 14; j_call: TRBJ2-1; d_call: TRBD2; v_call: TRBV6-2/TRBV6-3; cdr3_aa: CASSYTFSGDEQFF; cdr3_nt: TGTGCCAGCAGCTATACCTTTAGCGGGGACGAGCAGTTCTTC
clone_size: NA; cdr3_length: 15; j_call: TRBJ2-7; d_call: NA; v_call: TRBV9; cdr3_aa: CASSATAAQEVKQYF; cdr3_nt: TGTGCCAGCAGCGCCACAGCCGCCCAAGAAGTAAAGCAGTACTTC
clone_size: NA; cdr3_length: 14; j_call: TRBJ1-6; d_call: NA; v_call: TRBV27; cdr3_aa: CASSLAGNNSPLHF; cdr3_nt: TGTGCCAGCAGTTTAGCAGGGAATAATTCACCCCTCCACTTT
clone_size: once; cdr3_length: 15; j_call: TRBJ2-5; d_call: NA; v_call: TRBV19; cdr3_aa: CASSAGRGRQETQYF; cdr3_nt: TGTGCCAGTAGTGCCGGCCGCGGGCGACAAGAGACCCAGTACTTC
clone_size: few; cdr3_length: 18; j_call: TRBJ2-1; d_call: TRBD2; v_call: TRBV27; cdr3_aa: CASSFSLKGTSGVREQFF; cdr3_nt: TGTGCCAGCAGTTTTTCCCTAAAAGGGACTAGCGGGGTGCGGGAGCAGTTCTTC
clone_size: NA; cdr3_length: 12; j_call: TRBJ2-2; d_call: NA; v_call: TRBV7-9; cdr3_aa: CASSLLFGELFF; cdr3_nt: TGTGCCAGCAGCTTACTGTTCGGGGAGCTGTTTTTT
clone_size: NA; cdr3_length: 15; j_call: TRBJ1-4; d_call: NA; v_call: TRBV5-4; cdr3_aa: CASTPTSGTNEKLFF; cdr3_nt: TGTGCCAGCACCCCGACTAGCGGAACGAATGAAAAACTGTTTTTT
clone_size: NA; cdr3_length: 14; j_call: TRBJ1-2; d_call: NA; v_call: TRBV19; cdr3_aa: CASNLQGVNYGYTF; cdr3_nt: TGTGCCAGTAACCTACAGGGCGTAAACTATGGCTACACCTTC
clone_size: NA; cdr3_length: 15; j_call: TRBJ2-1; d_call: TRBD2; v_call: TRBV19; cdr3_aa: CASSIGLAGKSEQFF; cdr3_nt: TGTGCCAGTAGTATAGGACTAGCGGGGAAGAGTGAGCAGTTCTTC
clone_size: NA; cdr3_length: 14; j_call: TRBJ1-1; d_call: NA; v_call: TRBV5-5; cdr3_aa: CASSNRVLGTEAFF; cdr3_nt: TGTGCCAGCAGTAACAGGGTTTTGGGCACTGAAGCTTTCTTT
clone_size: few; cdr3_length: 13; j_call: TRBJ2-7; d_call: NA; v_call: TRBV7-9; cdr3_aa: CASSLDSSYEQYF; cdr3_nt: TGTGCCAGCAGCTTAGACAGCTCCTACGAGCAGTACTTC